The TCR beta chain described here comes from a study of blood T cell repertoires in COVID-19. In the study overall: COVID-19 samples from acute and convalescent phases originated in the United States, Italy and Spain.

Clones were read by immunoSEQ multiplex PCR, and TCRdb kept only the in-frame ones, dropping some. Here the sample spans 95,000 to 120,000 clones, approximately 81% being singletons. This CDR3 has 13 amino acids. With V trimmed by 5 bases and J by 5 bases, 0 bases remained unmatched. Germline V gene lookup returns CDR1 SGHRS and CDR2 YFSETQ. The TCR originated in a man aged 40-49 years with acute or convalescent COVID-19. This rearrangement joins TRBV5-1 to TRBJ1-6; TRBD1 agrees at 8 bases. Source material: peripheral blood. CDR3 coding DNA: TGCGCCAGCAGACAGGGGGATAATTCACCCCTCCACTTT. Protein product: CASRQGDNSPLHF.